This T cell receptor beta chain stems from a study of T cell responses to AZD1222 COVID-19 vaccine. Study-wide results and caveats: Repertoires in all cases were sampled only once the peak T cell response had passed.

As regards this clone: Antigen: not known.

Profiled with immunoSEQ multiplex PCR; TCRdb holds only in-frame clones, not every one. The sample lists some 190,000 clones, 85% to 90% seen once, with around 7.9% in the top ten. The germline V gene encodes CDR1 GTSNPN and CDR2 SVGIG (reference sequence). The CDR3 consists of 15 residues. Trimming pared 0 bases from V and 0 bases from J, leaving 6 bases between. Sequenced here: peripheral blood, sampled on day 0 of AZD1222 vaccination. The rearrangement uses TRBV30 and TRBJ2-6; D is undetermined. This receptor was taken from an adult in good health. The CDR3 DNA follows: TGTGCCTGGAGTGTCATTTCCTCTGGGGCCAACGTCCTGACTTTC. Its translation is CAWSVISSGANVLTF. Variable domain in full (rest from reference TRBV30 and TRBJ2-6): SQTIHQWPATLVQPVGSPLSLECTVEGTSNPNLYWYRQAAGRGLQLLFYSVGIGQISSEVPQNLSASRPQDRQFILSSKKLLLSDSGFYLCAWSVISSGANVLTFGAGSRLTVL.